The subject of this entry is one T cell receptor beta chain. What it binds is unknown. Then a second PCR, running roughly 7 to 11 cycles, was carried out with a sample-barcoded 5' primer and a J-beta primer mix. TCRdb re-called the 5' RACE reads with MiXCR, one entry per CDR3 protein. The sample consists of approximately 850,000 distinct CDR3 sequences, 58% of them appearing once. Samples each yielded at least 5 micrograms of total RNA. This sample was included in a study of blood T cells in healthy people across ages. Findings of the study overall: TCR beta diversity per million T cells fell roughly linearly with age.

The sample comprised blood. This receptor was identified in a man aged 30 to 39 in good health.

The CDR3 spells CASSLLRTLREETQYF. For the CDR3, the DNA is TGTGCCAGCAGCTTACTAAGGACATTGAGGGAGGAGACCCAGTACTTC. The V and J genes are TRBV7-2 and TRBJ2-5; D possibly matches TRBD1 or TRBD2 (5 bases each). V lost 2 bases, J lost 5 bases, and 18 bases lay in between. Germline values: CDR1 SGHTA, CDR2 FQGNSA. The CDR3 consists of 16 residues.